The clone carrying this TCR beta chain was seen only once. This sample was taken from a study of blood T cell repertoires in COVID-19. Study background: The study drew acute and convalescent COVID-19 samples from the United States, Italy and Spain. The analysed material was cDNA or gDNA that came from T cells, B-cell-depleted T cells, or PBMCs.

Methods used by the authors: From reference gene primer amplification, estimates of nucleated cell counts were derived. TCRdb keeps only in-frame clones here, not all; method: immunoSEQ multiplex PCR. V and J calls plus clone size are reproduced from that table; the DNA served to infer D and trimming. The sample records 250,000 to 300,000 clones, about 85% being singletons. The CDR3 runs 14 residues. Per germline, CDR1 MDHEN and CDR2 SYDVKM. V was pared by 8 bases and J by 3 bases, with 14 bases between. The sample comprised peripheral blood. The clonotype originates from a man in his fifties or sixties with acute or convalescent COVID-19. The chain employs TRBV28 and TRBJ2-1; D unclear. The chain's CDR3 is CASRSLGNYNEQFF. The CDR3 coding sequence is TGTGCCAGCCGGTCCCTGGGCAACTACAATGAGCAGTTCTTC.